The 27 T cell receptor beta chains given below trace back to one sample, sequenced in a study of T cell responses to AZD1222 COVID-19 vaccine. Measured with immunoSEQ multiplex PCR; TCRdb has only the in-frame clones, and not every one. The data contain about 69,000 clones, 80% of them singletons. This sample comprised peripheral blood, obtained 28 days after the second AZD1222 dose. These receptors were taken from an adult who received the AZD1222 COVID-19 vaccine.

The chain employs TRBV27 and TRBJ1-2; 12 bases are shared with TRBD1. The germline CDR1 and CDR2 sequences are MNHEY and SMNVEV (reference sequence). V trimming: 5 bases; J trimming: 7 bases; junction bases outside the gene matches: 11. This CDR3 has 16 residues. CDR3 bases: TGTGCCAGCAGTGTGGGACAGGGGGCGATTTTACGTGGCTACACCTTC. Encoded protein: CASSVGQGAILRGYTF.

The chain recombines TRBV7-2 with TRBJ1-3; 8 positions agree with TRBD1. Per germline, CDR1 SGHTA and CDR2 FQGNSA. The junction had 3 bases not matched to a gene; V was cut back by 4 bases and J by 1 base. CDR3 length: 15 amino acids. CDR3 loop: CASSSRTGSGNTIYF. The CDR3 DNA reads TGTGCCAGCAGCTCGAGGACAGGGTCTGGAAACACCATATATTTT.

The chain carries TRBV10-3 and TRBJ1-1; 9 bases line up with TRBD1. CDR1 is ENHRY and CDR2 is SYGVKD in the germline V gene. With 8 bases clipped from V and 5 bases from J, the junction kept 9 bases outside the gene matches. This CDR3 region has 14 residues. CDR3 loop: CAISTGGRGTEAFF. CDR3 DNA sequence: TGTGCCATCTCGACAGGGGGGAGGGGTACTGAAGCTTTCTTT.

The chain has TRBV5-1 and TRBJ1-1; maybe TRBD1 (6 bases). Trimming cost V 6 bases and J 2 bases, with 11 bases left between them. This CDR3 contains 13 residues. CDR1 is SGHRS, CDR2 YFSETQ, per germline. CDR3 sequence reads: CASTEDRNTEAFF. In DNA form, the CDR3 reads TGCGCCAGCACAGAGGACAGAAACACTGAAGCTTTCTTT.

In this sample, this clone turned up many times. An end of the junction differs from the germline gene, which may be a read error. J is TRBJ1-2 and V is TRBV18; tentatively, D is TRBD1 (5 bases). CDR1 and CDR2 from the germline V gene are KGHSH and LQKENI. This CDR3 is 15 amino acids long. CDR3 in amino acids: CASSPPMQGLYDYTF. The CDR3 DNA reads as TGTGCCAGCTCACCACCAATGCAGGGCTTGTATGACTACACCTTC.

This clone was recorded once. The J gene is TRBJ2-7, the V gene TRBV5-6; D is unresolved. The CDR3 totals 12 residues. Germline CDR1 and CDR2: SGHDT and YYEEEE. V lost 4 bases to trimming and J lost 5 bases, with 10 bases between them. CDR3 region: CASSGIAHEQYF. CDR3 nucleotides: TGTGCCAGCAGCGGGATCGCACACGAGCAGTACTTC.

The chain employs TRBV5-8 and TRBJ1-1; D is undetermined. The germline V and J ends were trimmed by 6 bases and 6 bases, with 18 bases remaining between them. The length of the CDR3 is 14 residues. Germline loops: CDR1 SGHTS, CDR2 YDEGEE. The CDR3 DNA follows: TGTGCCAGCAATAGGGTGAAGGAGCCCCCTGAAGCTTTCTTT. Its protein is CASNRVKEPPEAFF.

The chain has TRBV30 and TRBJ1-6; TRBD1 might be the D (6 bases). The CDR3 is made up of 15 amino acids. V dropped 4 bases and J dropped 10 bases, with 20 bases sitting between them. Germline lookup yields CDR1 GTSNPN and CDR2 SVGIG (reference sequence). The CDR3 DNA reads as TGTGCCTGGAATCGACAGGACTTGGGCGGCTCACCCCTCCACTTT. Encoded protein: CAWNRQDLGGSPLHF.

The V call is TRBV19, the J call TRBJ2-3; tentatively, D is TRBD2 (5 bases). V lost 3 bases and J lost 2, with 9 bases in between. The germline V gene has CDR1 LNHDA and CDR2 SQIVND (reference sequence). There are 14 residues in the CDR3. The CDR3 here is CASSIGSYTDTQYF. CDR3 DNA: TGTGCCAGTAGTATTGGGAGTTACACAGATACGCAGTATTTT.

V and J are TRBV7-2 and TRBJ2-7; 7 bases fit TRBD2. CDR1 SGHTA and CDR2 FQGNSA come from the germline V gene. The V segment lost 5 bases and the J segment 2 bases; nucleotides outside the gene matches: 9. The CDR3 has 15 residues. Here the CDR3 DNA reads TGTGCCAGCAGCCTCCTACGCGGGGGAACCTACGAGCAGTACTTC. As protein: CASSLLRGGTYEQYF.

The chain recombines TRBV6-5 with TRBJ2-5; D might be TRBD2 (6 bases). The CDR3 runs 15 residues. The germline gives CDR1 MNHEY, CDR2 SVGAGI. Deletions cut 7 bases from V and 2 bases from J, with 17 bases between. This CDR3 reads CASTGRGAGQETQYF. CDR3 DNA: TGTGCCAGCACCGGAAGGGGTGCGGGACAAGAGACCCAGTACTTC.

The chain carries TRBV19 and TRBJ2-7, with a tentative D call TRBD1 (5 bases). This CDR3 comprises 15 residues. V shed 4 bases and J shed 6 bases, with 19 bases lying between them. CDR1 and CDR2 from the germline V gene are LNHDA and SQIVND (reference sequence). The CDR3 DNA reads TGTGCCAGTAGTAAACGACTTTTTGAAGGGGTCGAGCAGTACTTC. This encodes CASSKRLFEGVEQYF.

The chain links TRBV7-9 to TRBJ2-5; 7 bases align to TRBD2. This CDR3 has 18 amino acids. V lost 5 bases and J lost 0; bases outside the gene matches: 15. CDR1 and CDR2 from the germline V gene are SEHNR and FQNEAQ (reference sequence). The CDR3 nucleotides are TGTGCCAGCAGCCCAAGGTGGCGGGCGGGGGAAAACCAAGAGACCCAGTACTTC. It encodes CASSPRWRAGENQETQYF.

The V call is TRBV14, the J call TRBJ1-4, with a possible D match to TRBD1 (5 bases). CDR3 length equals 15 residues. Between the trimmed V and J ends, which lost 4 bases and 8 bases, there was a span of 17 bases. The germline gives CDR1 SGHDN, CDR2 FVKESK. This CDR3 is CASSPVVRGREKLFF. CDR3 DNA sequence: TGTGCCAGCAGCCCTGTGGTAAGGGGCCGAGAAAAACTGTTTTTT.

This rearrangement joins TRBV4-1 to TRBJ1-6; 7 bases map to TRBD1. The CDR3 loop spans 17 amino acids. V gave up 1 base and J gave up 10 bases; unmatched junction bases: 13. Germline V gene lookup returns CDR1 MGHRA and CDR2 YSYEKL. The CDR3 nucleotides are TGCGCCAGCAGCCAAGCCCCCAACAGGGGACGAGGGTCACCCCTCCACTTT. Translated: CASSQAPNRGRGSPLHF.

This clone showed up just once. The chain combines TRBV4-1 with TRBJ1-1; D not resolved. Per germline, CDR1 MGHRA and CDR2 YSYEKL. Trimming took off 0 bases at V and 5 bases at J, with 13 bases between the two ends. The CDR3 covers 15 residues. CDR3 sequence: CASSQEIGYRTEAFF. The DNA of the CDR3 is TGCGCCAGCAGCCAAGAAATTGGGTATCGGACTGAAGCTTTCTTT.

This clone has more than one count but fewer than ten. The chain links TRBV28 to TRBJ1-5; D ambiguous. Germline CDR1 MDHEN, CDR2 SYDVKM. The ends were cut back, 1 base at V and 4 bases at J, with 14 bases in the middle. The CDR3 sequence is 16 residues long. CDR3 in DNA: TGTGCCAGCAGTTTATTCACAAATGTAAGGAATCAGCCCCAGCATTTT. As protein: CASSLFTNVRNQPQHF.

The CDR3 spells CASSQPRDSGGAETQYF. The CDR3 DNA reads as TGTGCCAGCAGCCAGCCCCGGGACAGCGGGGGGGCGGAGACCCAGTACTTC. This chain connects TRBV3-1 (or the pseudogene TRBV3-2) to TRBJ2-5; 10 bases align to TRBD2. This CDR3 region has 17 residues. Unmatched junction bases numbered 12, after V lost 3 bases and J lost 5 bases. Germline V gene lookup returns CDR1 LGHDT and CDR2 YNNKEL (reference sequence).

The rearrangement uses TRBV6-5 and TRBJ1-1, with D possibly TRBD1 on 5 matching bases. V lost 7 bases to trimming and J lost 5 bases, with 20 bases between them. Germline CDR1 and CDR2: MNHEY and SVGAGI. This CDR3 comprises 15 residues. The CDR3 DNA sequence: TGTGCCAGCAAAAAACAGGAGAGTAAAGGAACTGAAGCTTTCTTT. This encodes CASKKQESKGTEAFF.

V and J are TRBV7-2 and TRBJ2-3, with D unresolved. V dropped 5 bases and J dropped 4 bases, with 7 bases sitting between them. CDR3 size: 12 residues. Germline V gene data show CDR1 as SGHTA and CDR2 as FQGNSA. The CDR3 sequence is CASSRLSDTQYF. In nucleotides, the CDR3 is TGTGCCAGCAGCCGGCTATCAGATACGCAGTATTTT.

This clone was seen only once. The chain carries TRBV2 and TRBJ2-2; tentative D call: TRBD1 (6 bases). Germline assignment: CDR1 SNHLY and CDR2 FYNNEI. The CDR3 runs 19 residues. Trimming left V 5 bases short and J 0 bases short, with 22 bases between. CDR3 bases: TGTGCCAGCAGTCCAGGGGAAGGGAGCTGGTCAACGAACACCGGGGAGCTGTTTTTT. Encoded protein: CASSPGEGSWSTNTGELFF.

The V gene is TRBV5-1, the J gene TRBJ2-5, with 7 bases that match TRBD2. The V and J ends lost 0 bases and 0 bases, in that order; junction bases with no gene match: 2. Per the germline V gene, CDR1 is SGHRS and CDR2 is YFSETQ. The CDR3 extends over 15 amino acids. The CDR3 loop is CASSLAGGYQETQYF. Here the CDR3 DNA reads TGCGCCAGCAGCTTGGCGGGGGGTTACCAAGAGACCCAGTACTTC.

V and J are TRBV4-1 and TRBJ1-1; D is unresolved. This CDR3 is 12 amino acids long. V dropped 0 bases and J dropped 8 bases, with 7 bases sitting between them. Germline assignment: CDR1 MGHRA and CDR2 YSYEKL. In DNA, the CDR3 is TGCGCCAGCAGCCAAGAAAGACGGGAAGCTTTCTTT. It codes for CASSQERREAFF.

This chain links TRBV2 with TRBJ1-4, with D unclear. With 6 bases removed from V and 8 bases from J, the gap between germline ends came to 13 bases. This CDR3 has 13 amino acids. CDR1 is SNHLY, CDR2 FYNNEI, per germline. The CDR3 DNA follows: TGTGCCAGCAGAGCAACCGGGCAGGAAAAACTGTTTTTT. Protein sequence: CASRATGQEKLFF. Full variable domain (outside the CDR3, taken from reference TRBV2 and TRBJ1-4): EPEVTQTPSHQVTQMGQEVILRCVPISNHLYFYWYRQILGQKVEFLVSFYNNEISEKSEIFDDQFSVERPDGSNFTLKIRSTKLEDSAMYFCASRATGQEKLFFGSGTQLSVL.

The V gene is TRBV21-1, the J gene TRBJ1-2. TRBV21-1 has pseudogene status. This CDR3 contains 13 residues. CDR3 protein: CASSRGNQFGYTF. The CDR3 DNA reads as TGTGCCAGCAGCAGGGGGAATCAATTTGGCTACACCTTC.

The rearrangement joins TRBV11-2 to TRBJ1-2, with D possibly TRBD1 on 5 matching bases. Germline CDR1 and CDR2: SGHAT and FQNNGV. The V and J ends lost 5 bases and 1 base respectively, with 8 bases between them. The CDR3 has 13 residues. CDR3 sequence reads: CASSPDSNYGYTF. DNA of the CDR3: TGTGCCAGCAGCCCAGACAGTAACTATGGCTACACCTTC.

The CDR3 DNA sequence: TGTGCCAGTAGTTTCCCGGGAAACCCTGAAGCTTTCTTT. This translates into CASSFPGNPEAFF. The genes are TRBV19 and TRBJ1-1, with D unresolved. This CDR3 has 13 amino acids. Germline loops: CDR1 LNHDA, CDR2 SQIVND (reference sequence). V shed 5 bases and J shed 6 bases, with 13 bases lying between them.